This entry is about one T cell receptor (beta chain). The antigen remains undetermined. The data are from a study of T cells expressing NK-cell markers. Study-level findings and limits: The study did not resolve the HCMV specificity of expanded NKG2C+ T cell clones. In several donors, dominant clonotypes made up about 28.3-65% of CD3+CD56-NKG2C+ cells.

The CDR3 length is 16 residues. CDR1 DFQATT and CDR2 SNEGSKA come from the germline V gene (reference sequence). TCRdb reanalyzed the 5' RACE reads, giving one entry per CDR3 protein sequence and no DNA. Across some 450,000 distinct CDR3 sequences, the top ten clones capture approximately 6.8% of the sample. This receptor was obtained from a woman between 18 and 70 years old in good health. Material: blood T cells: a sorted CD56 or NKG2C T cell subset, CD4+ or CD8+ T cells, or bulk PBMC T cells (not recorded which). The chain uses TRBV20-1 and TRBJ2-3; TCRdb's D call, TRBD2, is unchecked because there is no DNA. This CDR3 reads CSAGTSGRRGTDTQYF.